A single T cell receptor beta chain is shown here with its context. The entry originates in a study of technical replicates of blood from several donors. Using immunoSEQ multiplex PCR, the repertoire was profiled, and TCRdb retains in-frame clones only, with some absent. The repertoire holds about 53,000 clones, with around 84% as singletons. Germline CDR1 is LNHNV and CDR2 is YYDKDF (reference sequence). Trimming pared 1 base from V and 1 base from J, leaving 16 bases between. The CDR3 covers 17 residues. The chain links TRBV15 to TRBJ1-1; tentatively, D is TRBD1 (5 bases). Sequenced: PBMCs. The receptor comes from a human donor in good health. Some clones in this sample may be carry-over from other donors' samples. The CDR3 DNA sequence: TGTGCCACCAGCAGAGCGGGGGTCCAGGTGAGGAACACTGAAGCTTTCTTT. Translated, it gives CATSRAGVQVRNTEAFF. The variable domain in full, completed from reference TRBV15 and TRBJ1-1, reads DAMVIQNPRYQVTQFGKPVTLSCSQTLNHNVMYWYQQKSSQAPKLLFHYYDKDFNNEADTPDNFQSRRPNTSFCFLDIRSPGLGDTAMYLCATSRAGVQVRNTEAFFGQGTRLTVV.